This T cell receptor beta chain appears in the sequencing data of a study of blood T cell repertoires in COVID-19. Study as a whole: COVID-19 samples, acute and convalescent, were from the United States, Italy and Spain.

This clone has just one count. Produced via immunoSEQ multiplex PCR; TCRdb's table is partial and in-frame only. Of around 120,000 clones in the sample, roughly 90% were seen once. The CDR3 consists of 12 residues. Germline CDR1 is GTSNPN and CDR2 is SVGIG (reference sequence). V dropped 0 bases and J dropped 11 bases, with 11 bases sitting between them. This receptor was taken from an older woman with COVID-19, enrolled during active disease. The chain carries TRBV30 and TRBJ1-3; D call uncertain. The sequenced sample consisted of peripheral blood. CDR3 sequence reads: CAWSVGGMAIYF. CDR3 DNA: TGTGCCTGGAGTGTAGGAGGGATGGCCATATATTTT.